This T cell receptor beta chain was profiled in a study of blood T cell repertoires in COVID-19. Overall study context: Samples came from the United States, Italy and Spain, spanning acute and convalescent COVID-19. T cells, B-cell-depleted T cells, or PBMCs provided the cDNA or gDNA that served as material.

Authors' analysis steps: For nucleated cells, counts were estimated from reference gene primer amplification. TCRdb keeps only in-frame clones here, not all; method: immunoSEQ multiplex PCR. V and J calls and clone size are those listed in that table; D and trimming were worked out from the DNA. The data show roughly 76,000 clones, approximately 90% seen once. This TCR derives from a woman aged 55-69 years with active COVID-19. Sequencing used peripheral blood.

This CDR3 is CASGRGGTYEQYF. In DNA form, the CDR3 reads TGTGCTAGTGGGCGGGGGGGGACCTACGAGCAGTACTTC. This chain connects TRBV12-5 to TRBJ2-7; 9 bases agree with TRBD2. V was clipped by 6 bases and J by 2 bases; unmatched bases: 2. The CDR3 has 13 residues. Germline V gives CDR1 LGHNT, CDR2 FRNRAP.